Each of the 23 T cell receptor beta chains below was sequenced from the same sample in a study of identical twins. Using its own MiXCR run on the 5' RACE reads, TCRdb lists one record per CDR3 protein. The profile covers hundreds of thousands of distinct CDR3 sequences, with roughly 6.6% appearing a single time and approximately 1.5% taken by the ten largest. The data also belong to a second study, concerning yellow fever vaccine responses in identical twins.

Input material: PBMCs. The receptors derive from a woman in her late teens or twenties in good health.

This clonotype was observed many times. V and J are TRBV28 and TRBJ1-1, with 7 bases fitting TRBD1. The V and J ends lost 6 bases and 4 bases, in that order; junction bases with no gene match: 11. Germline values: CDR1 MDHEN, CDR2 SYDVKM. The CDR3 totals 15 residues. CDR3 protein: CASSLPDRVTTEAFF. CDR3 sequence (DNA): TGTGCCAGCAGCTTACCTGACAGGGTGACCACTGAAGCTTTCTTT.

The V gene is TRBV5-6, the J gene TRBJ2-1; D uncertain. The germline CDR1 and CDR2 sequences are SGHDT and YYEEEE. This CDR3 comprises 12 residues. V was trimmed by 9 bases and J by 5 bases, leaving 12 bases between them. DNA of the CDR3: TGTGCCATGAGCCCCGGGCACAATGAGCAGTTCTTC. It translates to CAMSPGHNEQFF.

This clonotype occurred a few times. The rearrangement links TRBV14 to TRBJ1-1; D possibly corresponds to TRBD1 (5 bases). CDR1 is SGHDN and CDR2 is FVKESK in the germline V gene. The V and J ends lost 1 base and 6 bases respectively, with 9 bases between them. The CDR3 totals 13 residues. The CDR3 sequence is CASSQVDSSEAFF. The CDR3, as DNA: TGTGCCAGCAGCCAAGTAGACAGTTCTGAAGCTTTCTTT. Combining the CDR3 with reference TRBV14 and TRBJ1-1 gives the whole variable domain EAGVTQFPSHSVIEKGQTVTLRCDPISGHDNLYWYRRVMGKEIKFLLHFVKESKQDESGMPNNRFLAERTGGTYSTLKVQPAELEDSGVYFCASSQVDSSEAFFGQGTRLTVV.

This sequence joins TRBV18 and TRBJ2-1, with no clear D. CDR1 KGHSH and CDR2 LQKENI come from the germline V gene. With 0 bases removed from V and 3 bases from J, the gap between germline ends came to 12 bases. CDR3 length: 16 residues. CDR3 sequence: CASSPPRVTFYNEQFF. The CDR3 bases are TGTGCCAGCTCACCACCGAGAGTGACCTTCTACAATGAGCAGTTCTTC.

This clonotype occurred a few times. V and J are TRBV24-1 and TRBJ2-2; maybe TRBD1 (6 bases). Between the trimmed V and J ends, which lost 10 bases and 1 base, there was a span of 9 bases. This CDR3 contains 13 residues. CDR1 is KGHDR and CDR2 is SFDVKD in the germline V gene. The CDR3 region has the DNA TGTGCCACAGGGGGACAGAACACCGGGGAGCTGTTTTTT. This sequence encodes CATGGQNTGELFF.

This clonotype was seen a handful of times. The CDR3 reads CASKPGQGRDTQYF. CDR3 bases: TGTGCCAGCAAGCCGGGACAGGGCAGAGATACGCAGTATTTT. This sequence joins TRBV2 and TRBJ2-3; 9 bases map to TRBD1. The V gene end was trimmed by 7 bases and the J gene end by 5 bases; junction bases not matched to a gene: 7. Per germline, CDR1 SNHLY and CDR2 FYNNEI. The CDR3 runs 14 residues.

CDR3 bases: TGTGCCAGCAGTGATGCGGACAGGGCCCGTGGCTACACCTTC. It specifies CASSDADRARGYTF. The chain is built from TRBV6-1 and TRBJ1-2; 8 nucleotides align to TRBD1. Per germline, CDR1 MNHNS and CDR2 SASEGT. The CDR3 totals 14 residues. With 3 bases clipped from V and 7 bases from J, the junction kept 7 bases outside the gene matches.

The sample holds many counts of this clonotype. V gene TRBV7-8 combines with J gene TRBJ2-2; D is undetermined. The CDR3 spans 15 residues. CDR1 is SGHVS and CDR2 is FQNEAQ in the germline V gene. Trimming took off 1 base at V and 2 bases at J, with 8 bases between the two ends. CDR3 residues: CASSLVVSNTGELFF. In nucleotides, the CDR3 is TGTGCCAGCAGCTTAGTCGTCTCCAACACCGGGGAGCTGTTTTTT.

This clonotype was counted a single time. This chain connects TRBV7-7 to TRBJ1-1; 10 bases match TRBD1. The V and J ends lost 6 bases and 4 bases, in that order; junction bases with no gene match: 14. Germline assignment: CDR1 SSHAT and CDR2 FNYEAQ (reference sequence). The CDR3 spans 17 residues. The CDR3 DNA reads TGTGCCAGCAGTCACTTGACGGGACAGGGGACCTTCACTGAAGCTTTCTTT. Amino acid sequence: CASSHLTGQGTFTEAFF.

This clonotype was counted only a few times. CDR3 in amino acids: CATPKREGRDEQYF. DNA for the CDR3: TGTGCCACCCCTAAGCGGGAGGGCCGAGACGAGCAGTACTTC. The chain uses TRBV6-1 and TRBJ2-7; 10 nucleotides line up with TRBD2. Trimming took 10 bases from V and 5 from J; bases not matched to a gene: 11. Germline V gene sequence: CDR1 MNHNS, CDR2 SASEGT. This CDR3 is 14 amino acids long.

CDR3 sequence (DNA): TGCGCCAGCAGCGCGGGAGGACTAGCGGGAGGCGAGCAGTACTTC. Translating it yields CASSAGGLAGGEQYF. The chain recombines TRBV5-1 with TRBJ2-7, with 14 bases matching TRBD2. Trimming at V came to 4 bases and at J to 6 bases, leaving 6 bases not matched to a gene. Germline loops: CDR1 SGHRS, CDR2 YFSETQ. This CDR3 contains 15 residues.

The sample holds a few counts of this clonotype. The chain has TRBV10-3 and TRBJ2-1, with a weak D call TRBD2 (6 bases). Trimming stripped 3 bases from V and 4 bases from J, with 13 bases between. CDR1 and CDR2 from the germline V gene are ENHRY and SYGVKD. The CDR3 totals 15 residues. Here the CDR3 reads CAISDRAGMYNEQFF. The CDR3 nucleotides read TGTGCCATCAGTGATCGGGCGGGAATGTACAATGAGCAGTTCTTC.

The CDR3 DNA follows: TGTGCCAGGGGCCCCGGGGTCAATGAGCAGTTCTTC. Protein: CARGPGVNEQFF. V usage is TRBV5-6 and J usage is TRBJ2-1; TRBD2 might be the D (5 bases). The CDR3 loop spans 12 amino acids. Trimming removed 8 bases from V and 6 bases from J, with 12 bases in between. Per germline, CDR1 SGHDT and CDR2 YYEEEE.

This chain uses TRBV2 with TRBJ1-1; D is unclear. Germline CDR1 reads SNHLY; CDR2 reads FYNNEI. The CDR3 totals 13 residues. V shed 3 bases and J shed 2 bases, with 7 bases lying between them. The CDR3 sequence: CASSDAANTEAFF. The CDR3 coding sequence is TGTGCCAGCAGTGACGCGGCAAACACTGAAGCTTTCTTT.

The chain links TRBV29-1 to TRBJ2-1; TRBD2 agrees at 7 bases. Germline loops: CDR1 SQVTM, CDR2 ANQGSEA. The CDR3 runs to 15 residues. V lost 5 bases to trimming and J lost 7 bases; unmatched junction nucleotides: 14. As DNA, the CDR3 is TGCAGCGTTCCCCCGTGGGGGGGGAGCTGGAATGAGCAGTTCTTC. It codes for CSVPPWGGSWNEQFF.

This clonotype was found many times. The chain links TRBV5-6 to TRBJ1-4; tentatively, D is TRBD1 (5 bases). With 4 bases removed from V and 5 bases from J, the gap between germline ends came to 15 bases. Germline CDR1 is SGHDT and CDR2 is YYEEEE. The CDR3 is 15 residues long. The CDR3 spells CASSPRTRENEKLFF. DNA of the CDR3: TGTGCCAGCAGCCCCAGGACACGGGAAAATGAAAAACTGTTTTTT.

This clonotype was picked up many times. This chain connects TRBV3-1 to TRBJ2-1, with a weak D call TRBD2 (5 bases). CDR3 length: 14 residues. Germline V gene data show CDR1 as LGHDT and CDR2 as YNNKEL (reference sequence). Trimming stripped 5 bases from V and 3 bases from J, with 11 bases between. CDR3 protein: CASSSQRSYNEQFF. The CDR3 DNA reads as TGTGCCAGCAGCTCTCAGCGGAGCTACAATGAGCAGTTCTTC.

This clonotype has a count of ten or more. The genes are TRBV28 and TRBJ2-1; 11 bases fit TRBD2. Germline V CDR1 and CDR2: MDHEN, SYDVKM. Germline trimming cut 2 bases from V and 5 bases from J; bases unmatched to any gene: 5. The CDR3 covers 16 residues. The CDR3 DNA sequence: TGTGCCAGCAGTTTACCGACTAGCGGGACCCACAATGAGCAGTTCTTC. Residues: CASSLPTSGTHNEQFF.

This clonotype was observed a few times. DNA for the CDR3: TGTGCCAGCAGCCGAACCGGGACAAGCTATGGCTACACCTTC. This codes for CASSRTGTSYGYTF. The rearrangement joins TRBV3-1 to TRBJ1-2; tentatively, D is TRBD1 (6 bases). This CDR3 region has 14 residues. V was shortened by 4 bases and J by 4 bases, with 13 bases between the two germline ends. The germline CDR1 and CDR2 sequences are LGHDT and YNNKEL (reference sequence).

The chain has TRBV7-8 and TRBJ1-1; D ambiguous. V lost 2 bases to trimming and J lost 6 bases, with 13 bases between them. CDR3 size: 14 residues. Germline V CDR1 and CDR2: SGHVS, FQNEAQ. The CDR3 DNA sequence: TGTGCCAGCAGCTTATGGACCACCGGGGCTGAAGCTTTCTTT. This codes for CASSLWTTGAEAFF. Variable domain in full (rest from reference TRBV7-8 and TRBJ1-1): GAGVSQSPRYKVAKRGQDVALRCDPISGHVSLFWYQQALGQGPEFLTYFQNEAQLDKSGLPSDRFFAERPEGSVSTLKIQRTQQEDSAVYLCASSLWTTGAEAFFGQGTRLTVV.

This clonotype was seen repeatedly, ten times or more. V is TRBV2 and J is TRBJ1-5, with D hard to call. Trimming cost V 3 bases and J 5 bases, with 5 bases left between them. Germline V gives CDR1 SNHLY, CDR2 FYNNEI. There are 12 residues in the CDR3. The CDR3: CASSDPYQPQHF. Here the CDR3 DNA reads TGTGCCAGCAGTGACCCGTATCAGCCCCAGCATTTT.

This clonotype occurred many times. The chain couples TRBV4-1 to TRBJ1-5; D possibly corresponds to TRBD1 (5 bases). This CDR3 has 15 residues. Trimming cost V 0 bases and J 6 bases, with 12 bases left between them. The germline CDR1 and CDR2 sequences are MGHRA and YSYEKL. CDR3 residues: CASSQEGGGSQPQHF. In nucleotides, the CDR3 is TGCGCCAGCAGCCAAGAGGGGGGGGGGAGTCAGCCCCAGCATTTT.

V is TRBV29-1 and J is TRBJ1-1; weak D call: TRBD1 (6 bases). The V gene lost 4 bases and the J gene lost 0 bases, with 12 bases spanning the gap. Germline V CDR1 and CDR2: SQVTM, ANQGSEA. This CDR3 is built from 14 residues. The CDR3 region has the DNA TGCAGCGTTGTACGCAGGGACATGAACACTGAAGCTTTCTTT. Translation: CSVVRRDMNTEAFF.